This entry describes one T cell receptor beta chain. The sample belongs to a study of blood T cell repertoires in COVID-19. Study summary: Acute and convalescent COVID-19 samples came from the United States, Italy and Spain. T cells, B-cell-depleted T cells, or PBMCs supplied cDNA or gDNA.

Original data processing: Amplification with reference gene primers provided the estimates of nucleated cell counts. Libraries were prepared by immunoSEQ multiplex PCR; TCRdb keeps only in-frame clonotypes and omits some of them. Clone size and V and J calls were adopted from that table, with D and trimming inferred from the DNA. The sample includes about 190,000 clones, less than 85% seen only once; the top ten take approximately 10%. Germline loops: CDR1 SGHNT, CDR2 YYREEE (reference sequence). V lost 1 base and J 6 bases, leaving 16 bases between the germline ends. The CDR3 totals 15 residues. The clonotype was recovered from an elderly woman with active or convalescent COVID-19. Specimen: peripheral blood. V gene TRBV5-4 combines with J gene TRBJ1-2; D is undetermined. In DNA form, the CDR3 reads TGTGCCAGCAGCTTGCTCGGTGGGCCGGTAAATGGCTACACCTTC. This codes for CASSLLGGPVNGYTF. The variable domain in full, completed from reference TRBV5-4 and TRBJ1-2, reads ETGVTQSPTHLIKTRGQQVTLRCSSQSGHNTVSWYQQALGQGPQFIFQYYREEENGRGNFPPRFSGLQFPNYSSELNVNALELDDSALYLCASSLLGGPVNGYTFGSGTRLTVV.